A selection of T cell receptor beta chains follows, all from one sample in a study. Sequenced by immunoSEQ multiplex PCR; TCRdb stores in-frame clones only, minus some. The data contain approximately 70,000 clones, just under 95% of them seen just once; the ten biggest clones take up roughly 4.6%. The material sequenced was PBMCs. These receptors all stem from a man aged 40-50 years with rheumatoid arthritis. Both conserved end residues are part of each CDR3. D genes are given only for firm matches. Not all rows give a size; the values are once, few, many and, for expanded clones, a class.

>TRBJ2-7|TRBD2|NA|TRBV30
TGTGCCTGGAGTGTTGGCGGGAGTAGTTCCTACGAGCAGTACTTC
CAWSVGGSSSYEQYF
>TRBJ2-2|TRBD1|NA|TRBV4-2
TGTGCCAGCAGCCCCCGACAGGGATCTAACACCGGGGAGCTGTTTTTT
CASSPRQGSNTGELFF
>TRBJ1-2|NA|NA|TRBV9
TGTGCCAGCAGCGTAGCCTCGGTTTCTAACTATGGCTACACCTTC
CASSVASVSNYGYTF
>TRBJ2-2|NA|NA|TRBV6-5
TGTGCCAGCAGTTACTCGGGGGTGGGCACCGGGGAGCTGTTTTTT
CASSYSGVGTGELFF
>TRBJ1-1|NA|NA|TRBV2
TGTGCCAGCAGTGGGGAGTTGAACACTGAAGCTTTCTTT
CASSGELNTEAFF
>TRBJ2-5|NA|NA|TRBV12-5
TGTGCTAGTGGTTTACGGGGGCAGGGGGAGACCCAGTACTTC
CASGLRGQGETQYF
>TRBJ2-3|NA|NA|TRBV9
TGTGCCAGCAGCGTAAGGGACACGACTTTTAGCACAGATACGCAGTATTTT
CASSVRDTTFSTDTQYF
>TRBJ2-2|TRBD2|NA|TRBV2
TGTGCCAGCGGCCTGACTAGCGGGAGGGCCCAGGGGGAGCTGTTTTTT
CASGLTSGRAQGELFF
>TRBJ2-3|TRBD2|NA|TRBV5-1
TGCGCCAGCAGCTTGGGACTAGCGTATTCAGATACGCAGTATTTT
CASSLGLAYSDTQYF
>TRBJ1-1|TRBD1|NA|TRBV29-1
TGCAGCGTCGCTGACAGGGGGCAGGGGAACACTGAAGCTTTCTTT
CSVADRGQGNTEAFF
>TRBJ2-2|NA|NA|TRBV19
TGTGCCAGTAGTATAGGGTCTGCCGGGGCTCAGAGGACCGGGGAGCTGTTTTTT
CASSIGSAGAQRTGELFF
>TRBJ2-1|TRBD2|NA|TRBV27
TGTGCCAGCACCATTCATCGGACTAGCGGGGGGAGTAATGAGCAGTTCTTC
CASTIHRTSGGSNEQFF
>TRBJ2-7|TRBD1|NA|TRBV9
TGTGCCAGCAGCTCCGGGGACAGGGGCTACGAGCAGTACTTC
CASSSGDRGYEQYF
>TRBJ1-1|TRBD1|NA|TRBV7-2
TGTGCCAGCAGCTTAGGACCAGGGGGTAACACTGAAGCTTTCTTT
CASSLGPGGNTEAFF
>TRBJ2-2|NA|NA|TRBV21-1
TGTGCCAACGCACTAAGACGGACTCCCGGGGAGCTGTTTTTT
CANALRRTPGELFF
>TRBJ2-1|TRBD2|NA|TRBV24-1
TGTGCCACCAGCCCGACTAGCGCCAACGGCAATGAGCAGTTCTTC
CATSPTSANGNEQFF
>TRBJ2-5|TRBD1|NA|TRBV4-1
TGCGCCAGCAGCCAAGTTTGGGACAGGGGGGAGGAGACCCAGTACTTC
CASSQVWDRGEETQYF
>TRBJ2-5|TRBD1|NA|TRBV6-5
TGTGCCAGCAGGGGGACAGGGGCCGGGACCCAGTACTTC
CASRGTGAGTQYF
>TRBJ2-1|NA|NA|TRBV5-1
TGCGCCAGCAGCTTGGTGCCCACAAACTACAATGAGCAGTTCTTC
CASSLVPTNYNEQFF
>TRBJ2-2|TRBD2|NA|TRBV28
TGTGCCAGCAGTTTATGGGCGGGAGTATTGGACACCGGGGAGCTGTTTTTT
CASSLWAGVLDTGELFF
>TRBJ1-1|NA|NA|TRBV6-5
TGTGCCAGCAGTTACAGGGCCAACACTGAAGCTTTCTTT
CASSYRANTEAFF
>TRBJ2-7|NA|NA|TRBV7-9
TGTGCCAGCAGCTTACGTGCAGGGGAAACCTACGAGCAGTACTTC
CASSLRAGETYEQYF
>TRBJ2-5|NA|once|TRBV23-1
TGCGCCAGCAGTCAATCCAGCAGCCAAGAGACCCAGTACTTC
CASSQSSSQETQYF
>TRBJ1-2|NA|NA|TRBV27
TGTGCCAGCAGTTTATCAACAGACTATGGCTACACCTTC
CASSLSTDYGYTF
>TRBJ1-2|NA|NA|TRBV29-1
TGCAGCGTGGCAGAATCTAACTATGGCTACACCTTC
CSVAESNYGYTF
>TRBJ1-1|NA|NA|TRBV2
TGTGCCAGCAGTAGCACTAACTTGCGGGTGAACACTGAAGCTTTCTTT
CASSSTNLRVNTEAFF
>TRBJ1-1|NA|NA|TRBV10-3
TGTGCCATCAGGGACCCGGGACGGAAGAACACTGAAGCTTTCTTT
CAIRDPGRKNTEAFF
>TRBJ2-2|TRBD2|once|TRBV11-2
TGTGCCAGCAGCTTTGCTAGCGGGATAGGCGGGGAGCTGTTTTTT
CASSFASGIGGELFF
>TRBJ2-1|NA|few|TRBV10-3
TGTGCCATCAGTGAGGTAATTGTGGGCCCCCCTACGGATGAGCAGTTCTTC
CAISEVIVGPPTDEQFF
>TRBJ1-1|NA|NA|TRBV4-2
TGTGCCAGCAGCTTCCGGGCGGGGGCGAGCACTGAAGCTTTCTTT
CASSFRAGASTEAFF
>TRBJ2-5|NA|NA|TRBV18
TGTGCCAGCTCAGAGACCTACCAAGAGACCCAGTACTTC
CASSETYQETQYF
>TRBJ2-1|NA|once|TRBV7-2
TGTGCCAGCAGCTTAACTAGTAGAGAAACCCATGAGCAGTTCTTC
CASSLTSRETHEQFF
>TRBJ1-1|NA|NA|TRBV11-2
TGTGCCAGCAGCTTAGATACCACTGAAGCTTTCTTT
CASSLDTTEAFF
>TRBJ1-1|NA|NA|TRBV7-2
TGTGCCAGCAGCTTAAGGGGAAATCCGAACACTGAAGCTTTCTTT
CASSLRGNPNTEAFF
>TRBJ1-2|TRBD1|NA|TRBV4-3
TGCGCCAGCAGCCAAGATCGGGGACAGGCGAACTATGGCTACACCTTC
CASSQDRGQANYGYTF